Reported below is one T cell receptor beta chain. The record originates from a study of blood T cell repertoires in COVID-19. The wider study: COVID-19 samples collected from the United States, Italy and Spain covered acute and convalescent phases. The analysed material was cDNA or gDNA that came from T cells, B-cell-depleted T cells, or PBMCs.

Germline V gives CDR1 MNHEY, CDR2 SVGEGT. This CDR3 has 16 amino acids. Trimming took 2 bases from V and 2 from J; bases not matched to a gene: 2. In the authors' workflow: Estimates of nucleated cell counts were drawn from the amplification of reference gene primers. Assay: immunoSEQ multiplex PCR; the TCRdb copy retains only in-frame clones and omits some. V and J calls and clone size are as listed in that table; D and trimming were resolved from the DNA. In the table there are approximately 140,000 clones, 80% to 90% of which are singletons. The chain carries TRBV6-2 or TRBV6-3 and TRBJ2-1, with 11 positions matching TRBD2. The TCR originated in a man aged 65 to 85 with acute or convalescent COVID-19. Specimen: peripheral blood. The CDR3 is CASSYPLAGAYNEQFF. CDR3 DNA: TGTGCCAGCAGTTACCCACTAGCGGGGGCCTACAATGAGCAGTTCTTC.